The clone carrying this TCR beta chain was recorded at least ten times. Its antigen is currently unknown. Time point in this sample: newly diagnosed GD, antithyroid drugs for less than 3 months. The TCR library used RNA extracted from PBMCs. This specimen comes from a study of regulatory T cells in long-lasting Graves disease. Whole-study results and caveats: TRBV28, TRBJ1-2 and TRBJ2-5 were segments that persistent disease favored.

V lost 2 bases and J lost 5, with 12 bases in between. The CDR3 runs to 13 residues. Germline V gene data show CDR1 as SQVTM and CDR2 as ANQGSEA. According to the study, TCR beta libraries were built with iRepertoire HTBI primers and CDR3-region Arm-PCR. One entry per CDR3 protein results from TCRdb running MiXCR on the multiplex PCR reads. This sample has hundreds of thousands of distinct CDR3 sequences, with about 12% found just once. The same specimen was also included in a second study, on T cells in Graves' hyperthyroidism and ophthalmopathy.

This sequence joins TRBV29-1 and TRBJ1-1; D not resolved. This clonotype was obtained from a woman in her 30s with Graves disease. The material was peripheral blood mononuclear cells (PBMCs), obtained at new diagnosis, from a patient treated with antithyroid drugs. CDR3 sequence reads: CSVERGLQTEAFF. In DNA, the CDR3 is TGCAGCGTTGAAAGAGGGCTTCAAACTGAAGCTTTCTTT. The entire variable domain, with the rest obtained from reference TRBV29-1 and TRBJ1-1, is as follows: SAVISQKPSRDICQRGTSLTIQCQVDSQVTMMFWYRQQPGQSLTLIATANQGSEATYESGFVIDKFPISRPNLTFSTLTVSNMSPEDSSIYLCSVERGLQTEAFFGQGTRLTVV.